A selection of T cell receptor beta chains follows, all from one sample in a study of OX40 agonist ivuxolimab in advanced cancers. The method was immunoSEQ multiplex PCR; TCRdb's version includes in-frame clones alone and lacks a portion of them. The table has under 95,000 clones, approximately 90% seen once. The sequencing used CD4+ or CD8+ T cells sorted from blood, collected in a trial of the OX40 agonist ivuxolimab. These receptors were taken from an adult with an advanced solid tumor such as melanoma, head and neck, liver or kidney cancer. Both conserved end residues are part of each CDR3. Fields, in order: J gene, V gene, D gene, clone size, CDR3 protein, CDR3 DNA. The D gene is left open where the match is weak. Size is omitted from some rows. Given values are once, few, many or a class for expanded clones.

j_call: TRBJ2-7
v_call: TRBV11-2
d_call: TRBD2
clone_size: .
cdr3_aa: CASNQLADAYEQYF
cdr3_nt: TGTGCCAGCAACCAACTAGCGGATGCCTACGAGCAGTACTTC

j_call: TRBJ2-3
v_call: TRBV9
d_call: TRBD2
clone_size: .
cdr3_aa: CASSAGTSGGAGTDTQYF
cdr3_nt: TGTGCCAGCAGCGCCGGGACTAGCGGGGGGGCCGGAACAGATACGCAGTATTTT

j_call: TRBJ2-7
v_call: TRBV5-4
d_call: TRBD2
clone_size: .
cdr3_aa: CASSLAGGIYEQYF
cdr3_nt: TGTGCCAGCAGCTTAGCCGGGGGGATCTACGAGCAGTACTTC

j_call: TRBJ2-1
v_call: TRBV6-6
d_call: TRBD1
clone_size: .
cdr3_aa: CASSDRQGPYNEQFF
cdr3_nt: TGTGCCAGCAGTGACAGACAGGGACCCTACAATGAGCAGTTCTTC

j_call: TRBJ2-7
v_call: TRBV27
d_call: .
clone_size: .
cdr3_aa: CASSLARGTSEQYF
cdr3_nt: TGTGCCAGCAGTTTGGCCAGGGGAACAAGCGAGCAGTACTTC

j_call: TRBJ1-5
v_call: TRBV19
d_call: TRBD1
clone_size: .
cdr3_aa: CASRPGQENNQPQHF
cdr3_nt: TGTGCCAGTAGGCCGGGACAGGAGAATAATCAGCCCCAGCATTTT

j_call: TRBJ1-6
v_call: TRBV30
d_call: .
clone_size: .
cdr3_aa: CALMRAANSPLHF
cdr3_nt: TGTGCATTGATGCGGGCAGCGAATTCACCCCTCCACTTT

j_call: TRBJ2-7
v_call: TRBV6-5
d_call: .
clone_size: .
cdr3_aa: CASSYSQNEQYF
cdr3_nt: TGTGCCAGCAGTTACTCTCAGAACGAGCAGTACTTC

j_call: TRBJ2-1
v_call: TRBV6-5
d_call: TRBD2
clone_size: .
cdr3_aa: CASRMGLASGWEQFF
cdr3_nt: TGTGCCAGCAGAATGGGACTAGCAAGCGGGTGGGAGCAGTTCTTC

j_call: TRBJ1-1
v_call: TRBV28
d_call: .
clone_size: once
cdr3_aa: CASSLSVGMRTEAFF
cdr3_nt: TGTGCCAGCAGTTTATCAGTAGGGATGAGGACTGAAGCTTTCTTT

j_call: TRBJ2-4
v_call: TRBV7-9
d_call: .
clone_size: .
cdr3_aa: CASSQYQNIQYF
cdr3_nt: TGTGCCAGCAGCCAATACCAAAACATTCAGTACTTC

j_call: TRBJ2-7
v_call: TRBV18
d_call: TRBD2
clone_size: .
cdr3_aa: CASSPVAGGTYEQYF
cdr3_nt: TGTGCCAGCTCACCGGTAGCGGGGGGTACCTACGAGCAGTACTTC

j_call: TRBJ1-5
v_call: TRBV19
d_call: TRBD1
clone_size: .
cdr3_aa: CASSSPGTGQPQHF
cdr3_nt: TGTGCCAGTAGTTCCCCCGGGACAGGGCAGCCCCAGCATTTT

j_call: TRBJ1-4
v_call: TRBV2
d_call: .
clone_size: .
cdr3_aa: CASSAKGNEKLFF
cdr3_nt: TGTGCCAGCAGTGCAAAGGGGAATGAAAAACTGTTTTTT

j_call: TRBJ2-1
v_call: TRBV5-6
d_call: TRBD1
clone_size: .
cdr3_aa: CASSWDRDNEQFF
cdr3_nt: TGTGCCAGCAGCTGGGACAGGGACAATGAGCAGTTCTTC

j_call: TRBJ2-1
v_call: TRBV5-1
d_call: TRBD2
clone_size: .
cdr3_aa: CASSLTSGPSSYNEQFF
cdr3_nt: TGCGCCAGCAGCTTGACTAGCGGGCCTAGCTCCTACAATGAGCAGTTCTTC

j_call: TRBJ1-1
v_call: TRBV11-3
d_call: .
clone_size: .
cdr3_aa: CASSSRDTEAFF
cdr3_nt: TGTGCCAGCAGCTCCAGGGACACTGAAGCTTTCTTT

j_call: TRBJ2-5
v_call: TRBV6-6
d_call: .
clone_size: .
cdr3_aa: CASSRTGFQETQYF
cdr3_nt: TGTGCCAGCAGTCGAACAGGGTTCCAAGAGACCCAGTACTTC

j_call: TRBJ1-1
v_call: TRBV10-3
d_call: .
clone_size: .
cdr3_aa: CAISRGPPNTEAFF
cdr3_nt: TGTGCCATCAGTAGGGGACCCCCGAACACTGAAGCTTTCTTT

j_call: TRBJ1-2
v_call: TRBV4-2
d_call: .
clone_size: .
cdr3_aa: CASSQERTPGYGYTF
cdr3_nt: TGTGCCAGCAGCCAAGAGAGGACACCCGGCTATGGCTACACCTTC

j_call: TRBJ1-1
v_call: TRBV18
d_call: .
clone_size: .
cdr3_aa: CASSLATGTSEAFF
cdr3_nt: TGTGCCAGCTCACTCGCCACGGGAACAAGTGAAGCTTTCTTT

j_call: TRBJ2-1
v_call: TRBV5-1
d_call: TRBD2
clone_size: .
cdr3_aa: CASSLSGLAGANYNEQFF
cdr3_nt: TGCGCCAGCAGCTTGAGCGGCCTAGCGGGGGCGAACTACAATGAGCAGTTCTTC

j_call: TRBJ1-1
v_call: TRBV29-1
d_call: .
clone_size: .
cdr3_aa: CSVGVLGNTEAFF
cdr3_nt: TGCAGCGTTGGGGTCCTGGGGAACACTGAAGCTTTCTTT